Each of the 27 T cell receptor beta chains below was sequenced from the same sample in a study of blood T cell repertoires in COVID-19. The method was immunoSEQ multiplex PCR; TCRdb's version includes in-frame clones alone and lacks a portion of them. The table includes 200,000 to 250,000 clones, about 83% detected once. Source material: peripheral blood. These receptors were taken from a man younger than 40 who had recovered from COVID-19.

With respect to this clone: Other nucleotide sequences in the sample specify the same CDR3. The V call is TRBV28, the J call TRBJ2-5; TRBD1 matches 8 bases. V gave up 3 bases and J gave up 4 bases; unmatched junction bases: 4. CDR1 MDHEN and CDR2 SYDVKM come from the germline V gene. This CDR3 comprises 14 residues. CDR3 in amino acids: CASSFGRGRETQYF. Here the CDR3 DNA reads TGTGCCAGCAGTTTCGGCAGGGGGCGAGAGACCCAGTACTTC.

The chain recombines TRBV19 with TRBJ2-2; 8 nucleotides line up with TRBD2. V trimming: 2 bases; J trimming: 2 bases; junction bases outside the gene matches: 4. Germline V gene sequence: CDR1 LNHDA, CDR2 SQIVND (reference sequence). The CDR3 consists of 16 residues. CDR3 nucleotide sequence: TGTGCCAGTAGTATATACCGGGGGGGTAACACCGGGGAGCTGTTTTTT. It codes for CASSIYRGGNTGELFF.

This clone was seen only a few times. The chain carries TRBV2 and TRBJ2-5, with D unresolved. The V and J ends lost 2 bases and 5 bases respectively, with 6 bases between them. Germline V lookup: CDR1 SNHLY, CDR2 FYNNEI. The CDR3 has 12 amino acids. This CDR3 is CASSEQYETQYF. Written as DNA, the CDR3 is TGTGCCAGCAGTGAACAGTATGAGACCCAGTACTTC.

This chain uses TRBV7-2 with TRBJ2-2, with D unresolved. CDR1 and CDR2 (germline): SGHTA, FQGNSA. Trimming took 0 bases from V and 6 from J, leaving 5 bases between them. CDR3 size: 13 residues. CDR3 protein: CASSLAAAGELFF. The CDR3 DNA sequence: TGTGCCAGCAGCTTAGCAGCTGCCGGGGAGCTGTTTTTT.

This chain links TRBV11-2 with TRBJ2-7, with 7 bases that match TRBD1. Germline loops: CDR1 SGHAT, CDR2 FQNNGV. CDR3 length: 15 residues. Trimming removed 2 bases from V and 5 bases from J; junction bases left unmatched: 9. The CDR3 DNA sequence: TGTGCCAGCAGCTTATCGTCCGACAGGGTTAACGAGCAGTACTTC. Translating gives CASSLSSDRVNEQYF.

On this clone: At the DNA level, this CDR3 is encoded by other sequences in the same sample as well. The chain employs TRBV6-6 and TRBJ2-5; a possible D gene is TRBD1 (6 bases). CDR1 is MNHNY and CDR2 is SVGAGI in the germline V gene (reference sequence). This CDR3 is 13 amino acids long. Trimming left V 6 bases short and J 2 bases short, with 10 bases between. The DNA of the CDR3 is TGTGCCAGCAGCAGAGGACAGCAAGAGACCCAGTACTTC. Amino acids: CASSRGQQETQYF.

The chain carries TRBV4-1 and TRBJ1-5; 7 positions agree with TRBD1. V was clipped by 1 base and J by 4 bases; unmatched bases: 13. The length of the CDR3 is 18 residues. Looked up from germline, CDR1 is MGHRA and CDR2 is YSYEKL. The CDR3: CASSQGGAGQVGNQPQHF. In DNA, the CDR3 is TGCGCCAGCAGCCAAGGAGGGGCCGGACAGGTGGGGAATCAGCCCCAGCATTTT.

The chain combines TRBV7-8 with TRBJ2-5; D may be TRBD1 (6 bases). The V gene's germline CDR1 is SGHVS and CDR2 FQNEAQ. The ends were cut back, 5 bases at V and 2 bases at J, with 9 bases in the middle. The CDR3 totals 13 residues. CDR3 sequence: CASSRDRQETQYF. CDR3 in DNA: TGTGCCAGCAGCCGAGACAGGCAAGAGACCCAGTACTTC.

The chain is built from TRBV6-5 and TRBJ1-5; TRBD1 matches at 7 bases. Unmatched junction bases numbered 5, after V lost 6 bases and J lost 0 bases. The CDR3 has 15 residues. Germline lookup yields CDR1 MNHEY and CDR2 SVGAGI. In DNA, the CDR3 is TGTGCCAGCAGACCTACAGGGGATAGCAATCAGCCCCAGCATTTT. Translated, it gives CASRPTGDSNQPQHF.

The rearrangement links TRBV7-3 to TRBJ2-3; TRBD1 matches at 7 bases. V lost 6 bases and J lost 6; bases outside the gene matches: 12. In germline, CDR1 is SGHTA, CDR2 FQGTGA. The length of the CDR3 is 15 residues. For the CDR3, the DNA is TGTGCCAGCAGTTTAGGGGACAGTAAAGCGGATACGCAGTATTTT. As protein: CASSLGDSKADTQYF.

The rearrangement joins TRBV5-8 to TRBJ1-5; D is undetermined. CDR3 length equals 15 residues. CDR1 SGHTS and CDR2 YDEGEE come from the germline V gene. Deletions cut 2 bases from V and 6 bases from J, with 15 bases between. The CDR3: CASSLDGSQAQPQHF. As DNA, the CDR3 is TGTGCCAGCAGCTTAGACGGTTCTCAGGCTCAGCCCCAGCATTTT.

The V call is TRBV4-1, the J call TRBJ1-2, with a tentative D call TRBD1 (5 bases). This CDR3 is 15 amino acids long. V gave up 6 bases and J gave up 4 bases, with 18 bases separating them. The germline CDR1 and CDR2 sequences are MGHRA and YSYEKL. The CDR3 DNA follows: TGCGCCAGCAGGAAACAAGGGACTGGACCCTATGGCTACACCTTC. It translates to CASRKQGTGPYGYTF.

The chain combines TRBV5-5 with TRBJ1-6, with D uncertain. The ends were cut back, 0 bases at V and 11 bases at J, with 9 bases in the middle. Germline CDR1 SGHKS, CDR2 YYEKEE (reference sequence). This CDR3 is built from 13 residues. CDR3 region: CASSLGETTPLHF. DNA of the CDR3: TGTGCCAGCAGCTTGGGGGAGACTACACCCCTCCACTTT.

This clone was detected a few times. The V and J genes are TRBV9 and TRBJ1-5; 11 bases are shared with TRBD1. This CDR3 is 16 amino acids long. From germline, CDR1 is SGDLS and CDR2 YYNGEE. Trimming took 4 bases from V and 1 from J; bases not matched to a gene: 4. The CDR3 DNA reads as TGTGCCAGCAGCCCTGGACAGGGGGCGAGCAATCAGCCCCAGCATTTT. This sequence encodes CASSPGQGASNQPQHF.

The table lists this clone with a few counts. The chain joins TRBV7-2 to TRBJ1-5; the D gene is possibly TRBD1 (5 bases). The germline V and J ends were trimmed by 5 bases and 7 bases, with 18 bases remaining between them. Germline CDR1 and CDR2: SGHTA and FQGNSA. The CDR3 length is 15 residues. The DNA for the CDR3 is TGTGCCAGCAGCCAGGGTCCTGACCTTAACCAGCCCCAGCATTTT. This translates into CASSQGPDLNQPQHF.

The chain joins TRBV6-5 to TRBJ2-1, with 7 bases matching TRBD2. V was clipped by 3 bases and J by 5 bases; unmatched bases: 10. The CDR3 totals 16 residues. Germline V gives CDR1 MNHEY, CDR2 SVGAGI. CDR3: CASSYWAPSGNNEQFF. The CDR3 nucleotides are TGTGCCAGCAGTTATTGGGCACCTAGCGGAAACAATGAGCAGTTCTTC.

The rearrangement links TRBV7-8 to TRBJ1-2; TRBD1 aligns across 7 bases. Trimming cost V 2 bases and J 6 bases; bases outside gene matches: 12. The CDR3 length is 16 residues. The germline gives CDR1 SGHVS, CDR2 FQNEAQ. The CDR3 is CASSLFRDRLPDGYTF. In nucleotides, the CDR3 is TGTGCCAGCAGCTTATTCCGGGACAGACTTCCGGATGGCTACACCTTC. Combining the CDR3 with reference TRBV7-8 and TRBJ1-2 gives the whole variable domain GAGVSQSPRYKVAKRGQDVALRCDPISGHVSLFWYQQALGQGPEFLTYFQNEAQLDKSGLPSDRFFAERPEGSVSTLKIQRTQQEDSAVYLCASSLFRDRLPDGYTFGSGTRLTVV.

This clone was detected once. Here the CDR3 reads CASSTGTGRRPQHF. In nucleotides, the CDR3 is TGTGCCAGTAGTACCGGGACAGGACGTCGGCCCCAGCATTTT. V usage is TRBV19 and J usage is TRBJ1-5, with TRBD1 matching over 8 bases. The germline V gene encodes CDR1 LNHDA and CDR2 SQIVND (reference sequence). This CDR3 is built from 14 residues. After removal of 4 bases from V and 9 bases from J, the junction contained 8 bases not matched to a gene. The entire variable domain, with the rest obtained from reference TRBV19 and TRBJ1-5, is as follows: DGGITQSPKYLFRKEGQNVTLSCEQNLNHDAMYWYRQDPGQGLRLIYYSQIVNDFQKGDIAEGYSVSREKKESFPLTVTSAQKNPTAFYLCASSTGTGRRPQHFGDGTRLSIL.

The V call is TRBV10-3, the J call TRBJ1-5; D perhaps matches TRBD1 (6 bases). Germline values: CDR1 ENHRY, CDR2 SYGVKD. The CDR3 is 14 residues long. V lost 10 bases and J 4 bases, leaving 17 bases between the germline ends. The CDR3 DNA is TGTGCCAGCTTCAGGGGTTTTCGGAATCAGCCCCAGCATTTT. This gives the protein CASFRGFRNQPQHF.

The chain combines TRBV5-4 with TRBJ1-6; 8 bases line up with TRBD1. In germline, CDR1 is SGHNT, CDR2 YYREEE (reference sequence). The CDR3 loop spans 15 amino acids. V lost 5 bases, J lost 7 bases, and 8 bases stayed unmatched. CDR3 amino acids: CASSTGQGGNSPLHF. The CDR3 region has the DNA TGTGCCAGCAGTACCGGACAGGGAGGGAATTCACCCCTCCACTTT.

The chain joins TRBV24-1 to TRBJ2-5; D is possibly TRBD1 (6 bases). Germline V gene sequence: CDR1 KGHDR, CDR2 SFDVKD. V shed 7 bases and J shed 2 bases, with 10 bases lying between them. The CDR3 has 13 amino acids. CDR3 in DNA: TGTGCCACCAGCCCAGGGGCTCAAGAGACCCAGTACTTC. This encodes CATSPGAQETQYF.

The chain combines TRBV3-1 (or the pseudogene TRBV3-2) with TRBJ2-3; 10 bases fit TRBD2. V lost 6 bases, J lost 6 bases, and 9 bases stayed unmatched. CDR3 length: 15 residues. Germline-derived CDR1 and CDR2 are LGHDT and YNNKEL (reference sequence). In DNA, the CDR3 is TGTGCCAGCAGGGAGCGGGGGGGCCAGACCGATACGCAGTATTTT. It encodes CASRERGGQTDTQYF.

The chain has TRBV7-9 and TRBJ2-3; tentative D call: TRBD1 (7 bases). Trimming removed 3 bases at V and 3 bases at J, with 16 bases between. This CDR3 has 16 amino acids. CDR1 and CDR2 (germline): SEHNR, FQNEAQ (reference sequence). The CDR3: CASSFDRAGGTDTQYF. The CDR3 DNA follows: TGTGCCAGCAGCTTCGACAGGGCTGGGGGGACAGATACGCAGTATTTT. The entire variable domain, with the rest obtained from reference TRBV7-9 and TRBJ2-3, is as follows: DTGVSQNPRHKITKRGQNVTFRCDPISEHNRLYWYRQTLGQGPEFLTYFQNEAQLEKSRLLSDRFSAERPKGSFSTLEIQRTEQGDSAMYLCASSFDRAGGTDTQYFGPGTRLTVL.

The rearrangement links TRBV13 to TRBJ2-2; D possibly corresponds to TRBD2 (6 bases). Trimming left V 3 bases short and J 5 bases short, with 7 bases between. Germline loops: CDR1 PRHDT, CDR2 FYEKMQ (reference sequence). The CDR3 has 13 amino acids. The CDR3 bases are TGTGCCAGCAGCTTGCGGGGTACCGGGGAGCTGTTTTTT. It encodes CASSLRGTGELFF.

The V gene is TRBV27, the J gene TRBJ1-1; no definite D call. The CDR3 is 14 residues long. Germline CDR1 and CDR2: MNHEY and SMNVEV (reference sequence). Trimming removed 4 bases from V and 1 base from J, with 10 bases in between. The CDR3 sequence: CASSSSVGNTEAFF. The CDR3, as DNA: TGTGCCAGCAGTTCCAGTGTTGGGAACACTGAAGCTTTCTTT.

The J gene is TRBJ1-1, the V gene TRBV29-1; D is unclear. The CDR3 totals 13 residues. CDR1 SQVTM and CDR2 ANQGSEA come from the germline V gene. V lost 5 bases and J 2 bases, leaving 12 bases between the germline ends. This CDR3 is CSVTGSLNTEAFF. CDR3 coding DNA: TGCAGCGTTACGGGAAGTTTAAACACTGAAGCTTTCTTT.

The chain couples TRBV15 to TRBJ2-7; a possible D gene is TRBD1 (6 bases). Trimming stripped 0 bases from V and 7 bases from J, with 16 bases between. This CDR3 comprises 15 residues. Germline V gene lookup returns CDR1 LNHNV and CDR2 YYDKDF (reference sequence). CDR3 in DNA: TGTGCCACCAGCAGAGAGGCCGGGACATCAGGTGAGCAGTACTTC. Amino acids: CATSREAGTSGEQYF.